The entry below describes one T cell receptor beta chain. Its antigen specificity is not known. The input lacks base qualities; no much larger clone sits a single base away. This sample is drawn from a study of shared clonotypes between healthy human individuals (TCRdb year 2020). About the full investigation: A few men and a couple of women, aged 18 to 49 years, made up the cohort. Per donor, three plates each were used for CD4 naive and CD4 memory, two for CD8 naive, and one for CD8 memory. Blood TCR repertoires of roughly five healthy adults were deeply sequenced to estimate repertoire size and the extent of clonotype sharing between individuals. Libraries were prepared and TCR repertoires were sequenced by different laboratories using diverse techniques, in order to increase sequencing depth and limit assay-specific biases. Each donor's leukapheresis produced roughly between roughly 0.85 and 9.5 billion PBMCs. Study-wide findings and limitations: Larger estimated clonotype richness was generally found for naive subsets than for memory subsets. When several donors were compared, the shared fraction of clonotypes was about 5.4% for naive CD4, around 4% for naive CD8, 2.3% for memory CD4, and 0.4% for memory CD8. Sampling was restricted to blood, and TCR repertoires in tissue are likely to differ from TCR repertoires in blood. Pairwise subsampling indicated that sequencing depth was expected to affect the degree of clonotype sharing among donors. Because the study included a small number of donors, the genetic and exposure-history diversity represented was limited. Even with the large sequencing depth, rarefaction of the sorted-subset datasets indicated that sequencing was incomplete. Compared with non-shared clonotypes, the clonotypes found in all four sorted-subset donors had higher generation probabilities.

Donors were healthy HIV-negative adults with no recently reported acute infections or vaccinations. Every donor was a Caucasian adult living in Nashville, Tennessee, USA. CD4+ T cells were enriched by magnetic negative selection; naive cells were then positively selected on CD45RA, and the negative fraction formed the memory subset. After blood collection by leukapheresis, PBMCs were isolated using Ficoll-Histopaque density gradient centrifugation and then cryopreserved in the vapor phase of liquid nitrogen. Purity and quantity of every magnetically sorted T cell population were checked by analytical flow cytometry. From each sorted fraction, genomic DNA was isolated and quantified by UV absorbance on a Nanodrop 2000c. The CDR3 covers 13 residues, taking in both the cysteine and the phenylalanine. Of all the DNA, just the CDR3 is kept, 39 bases in frame from base 1. V loses 2 bases, J loses 9 bases, and the germline ends lie 14 bases apart. As encoded in the germline V gene (reference sequence), CDR1 is GTSNPN while CDR2 is SVGIG.

Using the deep immunoSEQ assay, multiplex PCR amplified TCR CDR3 regions from genomic DNA. Extracted genomic DNA from each cell subset was distributed evenly across all wells of several immunoSEQ 96-well plates, and each plate was treated as a replicate. For sorted subsets, each replicate PCR was loaded with approximately 0.2 ug genomic DNA, equivalent to 25,000 to 30,000 T cell genomes. Purified libraries were measured with a Qubit 3.0 fluorometer, size-checked on a Bioanalyzer 2100, and measured again with the KAPA Library Quantification kit. A separate single-read 150-cycle Illumina NextSeq 550 flow cell was used to sequence each immunoSEQ 96-well plate. The authors' pipeline ran thus. Because only junctional sequences without quality scores were contained in the immunoSEQ output, filtering matching that applied to full-length reads could not be performed. Sequences were annotated with PyIR, a Python wrapper for IgBLAST v1.9, using IMGT germline references to assign V/J genes and CDR3. Any read was removed if the V/J assignment was weak (E-value above 1e-6), the CDR3 was missing, or the read contained stop codons, out-of-frame junctions, or ambiguous translated residues. V3J clonotypes were defined as sequences sharing the same inferred V gene, J gene, and CDR3 amino acid sequence. The percentage overlap between two repertoires was calculated by dividing the number of shared unique clonotypes by the size of the smaller repertoire. RTK rarefaction, the Chao1 estimator, and Recon v2.1 estimates of unobserved clonotypes were used to assess repertoire richness. Generation probabilities for all TCRbeta clonotypes obtained by the gDNA method from a handful of donors were computed using OLGA. In TCRdb, the immuneACCESS table is reduced to in-frame sequences with V and J assigned. These tables do not hold every clone; where another copy was compared, an unresolved V gene accounts for under half, and the others remain unexplained. V and J calls and clone size follow that table, whereas D and trimming were derived from the DNA. Present in this sample are around 350,000 clones, roughly 80% of which were seen just once. The ten top clones hold more than 9% of the sample.

Sequences were obtained from memory CD4+ T cells sorted from blood. Explained via the paper, the cell subset or site label denotes: CD45RA-negative fraction. This clonotype was sampled from a man aged 25-45 years in good health. The chain joins TRBV30 to TRBJ2-1; the D gene is possibly TRBD2, with 6 bases matching. The CDR3 amino acid sequence is: CAWSYGTSREQFF. Read as DNA, the sequence is TGTGCCTGGAGTTACGGGACTTCCCGTGAGCAGTTCTTC.